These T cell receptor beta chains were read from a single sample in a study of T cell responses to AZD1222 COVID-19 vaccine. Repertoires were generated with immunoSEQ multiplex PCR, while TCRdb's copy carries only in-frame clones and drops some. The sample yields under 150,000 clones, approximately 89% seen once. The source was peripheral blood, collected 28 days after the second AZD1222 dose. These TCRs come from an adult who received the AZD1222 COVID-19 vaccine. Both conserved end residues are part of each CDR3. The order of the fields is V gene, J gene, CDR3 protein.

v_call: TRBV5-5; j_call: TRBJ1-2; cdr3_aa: CASSLAAGASTHGYTF
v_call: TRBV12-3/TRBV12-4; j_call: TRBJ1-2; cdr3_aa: CASSLITNYGYTF
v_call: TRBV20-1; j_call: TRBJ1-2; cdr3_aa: CSAGRDFGYTF
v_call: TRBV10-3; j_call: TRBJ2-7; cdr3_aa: CAISERSGGSYEQYF
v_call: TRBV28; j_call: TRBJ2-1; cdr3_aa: CASSLMEIKGGLYRVYEQFF
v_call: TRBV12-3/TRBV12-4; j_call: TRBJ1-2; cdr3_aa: CASSLEELWGYTF
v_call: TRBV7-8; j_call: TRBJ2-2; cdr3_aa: CASSFTRVTTGELFF
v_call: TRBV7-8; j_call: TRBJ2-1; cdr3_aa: CASSKTSGGSNEQFF
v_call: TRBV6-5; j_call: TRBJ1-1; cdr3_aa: CASTKPGTHSEAFF
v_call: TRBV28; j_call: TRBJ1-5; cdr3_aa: CASTDPGPQQPQHF
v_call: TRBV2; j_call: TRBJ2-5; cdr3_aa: CASLDRVETQYF
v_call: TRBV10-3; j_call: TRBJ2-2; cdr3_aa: CAITDTGELFF
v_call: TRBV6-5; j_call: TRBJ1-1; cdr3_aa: CASSYGGGKTEAFF
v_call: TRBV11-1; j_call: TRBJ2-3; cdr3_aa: CASSFPLGGSTDTQYF
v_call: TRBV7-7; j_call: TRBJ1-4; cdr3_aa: CASSLLQGADEKLFF
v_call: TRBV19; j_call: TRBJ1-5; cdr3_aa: CASRVGTVNQPQHF
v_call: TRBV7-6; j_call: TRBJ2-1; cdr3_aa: CASSLAGGAFYNEQFF
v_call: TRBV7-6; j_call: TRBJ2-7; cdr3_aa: CASRPSGGQSHEQYF
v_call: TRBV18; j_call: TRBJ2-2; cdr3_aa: CASSHRVVDTGELFF
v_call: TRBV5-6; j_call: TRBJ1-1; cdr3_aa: CASSLTRNTEAFF
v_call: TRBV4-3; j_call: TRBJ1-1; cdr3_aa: CASSHSKGSEAFF
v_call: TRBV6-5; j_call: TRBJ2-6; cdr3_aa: CASSSHSGAGANVLTF
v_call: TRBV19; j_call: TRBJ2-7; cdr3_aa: CASSRVGQGAYEQYF
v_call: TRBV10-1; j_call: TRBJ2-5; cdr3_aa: CASSKSGTSEETQYF
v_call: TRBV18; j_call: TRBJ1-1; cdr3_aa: CASSLDRENTEAFF